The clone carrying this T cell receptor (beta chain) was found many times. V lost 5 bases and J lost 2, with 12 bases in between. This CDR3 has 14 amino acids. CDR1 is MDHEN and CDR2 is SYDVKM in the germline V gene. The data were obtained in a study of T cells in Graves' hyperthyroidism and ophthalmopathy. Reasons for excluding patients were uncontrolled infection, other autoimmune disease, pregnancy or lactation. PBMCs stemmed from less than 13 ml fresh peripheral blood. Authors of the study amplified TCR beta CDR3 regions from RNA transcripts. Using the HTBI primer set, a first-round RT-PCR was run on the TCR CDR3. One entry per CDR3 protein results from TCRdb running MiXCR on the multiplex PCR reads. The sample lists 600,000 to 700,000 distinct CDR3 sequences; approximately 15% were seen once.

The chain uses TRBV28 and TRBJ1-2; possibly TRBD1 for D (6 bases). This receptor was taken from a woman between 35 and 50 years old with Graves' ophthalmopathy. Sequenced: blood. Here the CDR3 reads CASSTDRRNYGYTF. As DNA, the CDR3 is TGTGCCAGCAGTACGGACAGACGAAACTATGGCTACACCTTC.